This section outlines one T cell receptor (beta chain) sequence together with its context. This entry comes from a study of blood T cell repertoires in COVID-19. Sequenced by immunoSEQ multiplex PCR; TCRdb stores in-frame clones only, minus some. Among about 200,000 clones listed, approximately 91% were seen once. The sample taken for sequencing was peripheral blood. This sequence originates from a man younger than 30 with active or convalescent COVID-19.

CDR3 in DNA: TGTGCCAGCAGCTTAGAGGACAGAATTCCCTACGAGCAGTACTTC. This encodes CASSLEDRIPYEQYF. This chain uses TRBV13 with TRBJ2-7; tentatively, D is TRBD1 (6 bases). In germline, CDR1 is PRHDT, CDR2 FYEKMQ (reference sequence). The CDR3 sequence is 15 residues long. Between the trimmed V and J ends, which lost 1 base and 2 bases, there was a span of 12 bases.